A single sample gave rise to the 28 T cell receptor beta chains below, sequenced in a study of blood T cells in healthy people across ages (dated by TCRdb to about 2015). Library preparation was by 5' RACE. The sequencer was an Illumina HiSeq 2500. The second PCR ran for roughly 7 to 12 cycles and used a J-beta primer mix along with a sample-barcoded 5' primer. TCRdb reran the public reads through fastp at Q25 and MiXCR, keeping productive beta chains. Rows merge per CDR3 protein into single entries with the most common DNA and genes. The sample table holds around 1,500,000 distinct CDR3 sequences, of which about 43% were seen once. Clones ranked in the top ten supply 7.9% of the sample. Sequenced material: blood. The origin of the receptors is a young woman in good health.

The CDR3, as DNA: TGTGCTAGTGGGTTCGTTGAAGATACGCAGTATTTT. Its protein product is CASGFVEDTQYF. V usage is TRBV12-5 and J usage is TRBJ2-3; no clear D. The ends were cut back, 6 bases at V and 5 bases at J, with 9 bases in the middle. Per the germline V gene, CDR1 is LGHNT and CDR2 is FRNRAP. This CDR3 is 12 amino acids long.

The chain links TRBV12-5 to TRBJ1-2; perhaps TRBD1 as D (6 bases). In germline, CDR1 is LGHNT, CDR2 FRNRAP. This CDR3 is built from 16 residues. V was clipped by 1 base and J by 6 bases, with 18 bases between them. This CDR3 is CASGLALITGIDGYTF. The CDR3 DNA follows: TGTGCTAGTGGTTTGGCCCTAATAACAGGGATAGATGGCTACACCTTC.

V and J are TRBV4-1 and TRBJ2-1, with D possibly matching TRBD2 (5 bases). V lost 4 bases and J 8 bases, leaving 12 bases between the germline ends. Germline CDR1 and CDR2: MGHRA and YSYEKL. This CDR3 has 13 amino acids. CDR3 protein: CASSPPRAYEQFF. The CDR3 DNA reads TGCGCCAGCAGCCCCCCGAGGGCTTATGAGCAGTTCTTC.

In its sample, this clonotype was seen a few times. The CDR3 DNA reads TGTGCCAGCAGTTTGGGGACGCGCTATGGCTACACCTTC. Translated, it gives CASSLGTRYGYTF. This chain links TRBV28 with TRBJ1-2, with D tentatively TRBD1 (5 bases). Trimming shortened V by 3 bases and J by 4 bases, and 9 bases separated the two germline ends. CDR3 size: 13 residues. In germline, CDR1 is MDHEN, CDR2 SYDVKM.

The J gene is TRBJ2-7, the V gene TRBV12-3 or TRBV12-4; 7 nucleotides match TRBD1. This CDR3 has 14 residues. With 6 bases clipped from V and 3 bases from J, the junction kept 8 bases outside the gene matches. Written as DNA, the CDR3 is TGTGCCAGCAGCACTATGGGACAGAACTACGAGCAGTACTTC. Its protein product is CASSTMGQNYEQYF.

The chain uses TRBV27 and TRBJ2-1, with D possibly being TRBD1 or TRBD2 (5 bases each). Per the germline V gene, CDR1 is MNHEY and CDR2 is SMNVEV (reference sequence). V lost 1 base and J 0 bases, leaving 13 bases between the germline ends. The CDR3 totals 17 residues. The CDR3 bases are TGTGCCAGCAGTTTATTCGGGGCCCTCAGCTCCTACAATGAGCAGTTCTTC. Amino acid sequence: CASSLFGALSSYNEQFF.

This clonotype has ten or more counts. One junction end does not reproduce the germline sequence, and a read error may be involved. The chain joins TRBV12-3 or TRBV12-4 to TRBJ2-1; D possibly corresponds to TRBD2 (6 bases). The CDR3 extends over 11 amino acids. The chain's CDR3 is CASSLGGEQFF. CDR3 nucleotide sequence: TGCGCCAGCAGCTTGGGAGGTGAGCAGTTCTTC.

This clonotype was observed a few times. The J gene is TRBJ2-7, the V gene TRBV27, with unresolved D. V was pared by 5 bases and J by 4 bases, with 12 bases between. CDR3 length: 13 residues. Germline V gives CDR1 MNHEY, CDR2 SMNVEV (reference sequence). The CDR3 sequence: CASSIGAAYEQYF. In nucleotides, the CDR3 is TGTGCCAGCAGTATTGGTGCCGCATACGAGCAGTACTTC.

This clonotype occurred a few times. The CDR3 sequence: CASSRELAAYEQYF. CDR3 nucleotides: TGTGCCAGCAGCCGAGAACTAGCGGCCTACGAGCAGTACTTC. The chain couples TRBV12-3 or TRBV12-4 to TRBJ2-7, with 8 bases lining up with TRBD2. Losses at the gene ends were 6 bases for V and 2 bases for J; bases not matched to a gene: 6. The CDR3 extends over 14 amino acids.

The chain is built from TRBV20-1 and TRBJ2-5, with TRBD2 matching 8 bases. The CDR3 contains 16 residues. Germline V gene data show CDR1 as DFQATT and CDR2 as SNEGSKA (reference sequence). The ends lost 0 bases at V and 5 bases at J; junction bases unmatched: 11. The CDR3 bases are TGCAGTGCTAGAGATTGGGATAGCGGGGCCAAGGAGACCCAGTACTTC. Its protein product is CSARDWDSGAKETQYF.

This clonotype was seen a handful of times. The chain couples TRBV6-5 to TRBJ2-1, with 13 bases aligning to TRBD2. V lost 2 bases to trimming and J lost 8 bases; unmatched junction nucleotides: 6. Germline assignment: CDR1 MNHEY and CDR2 SVGAGI. This CDR3 is built from 16 residues. The chain's CDR3 is CASSYGGLAGEDEQFF. As DNA, the CDR3 is TGTGCCAGCAGTTACGGCGGACTAGCGGGAGAGGATGAGCAGTTCTTC.

On this clonotype: One junction end disagrees with the germline gene, perhaps due to a read error. The chain links TRBV20-1 to TRBJ2-3, with 13 bases matching TRBD2. CDR3 length equals 16 residues. Germline-derived CDR1 and CDR2 are DFQATT and SNEGSKA (reference sequence). The CDR3 reads CSARELAGGMTDTRYF. In nucleotides, the CDR3 is TGCAGTGCTAGAGAACTAGCGGGGGGGATGACAGATACGCGGTATTTT.

This clonotype was found once. This chain connects TRBV5-6 to TRBJ1-2; D perhaps matches TRBD1 (5 bases). V lost 5 bases and J lost 6, with 17 bases in between. Germline loops: CDR1 SGHDT, CDR2 YYEEEE. This CDR3 contains 14 residues. In DNA, the CDR3 is TGTGCCAGCAGTGCGCATGGGGGTGTGGATGGCTACACCTTC. Its protein product is CASSAHGGVDGYTF.

V is TRBV6-8 and J is TRBJ2-7; D is perhaps TRBD1 (6 bases). The CDR3 consists of 13 residues. Germline loops: CDR1 MNHGY, CDR2 SAAAGT. The germline V and J ends were trimmed by 5 bases and 4 bases, with 12 bases remaining between them. The CDR3 here is CASSRRDIYEQYF. The CDR3, as DNA: TGTGCCAGCAGTCGCCGGGACATATACGAGCAGTACTTC.

The chain carries TRBV12-5 and TRBJ2-7; 8 nucleotides align to TRBD2. CDR1 is LGHNT, CDR2 FRNRAP, per germline. J gave up 5 bases and V 0 bases, and 9 bases lay outside the gene matches. The length of the CDR3 is 16 residues. The CDR3 sequence: CASGLVLTGGPNEQYF. CDR3 nucleotides: TGTGCTAGTGGTTTGGTATTGACGGGAGGGCCCAACGAGCAGTACTTC.

A few counts support this clonotype. The chain joins TRBV20-1 to TRBJ1-5; D is uncertain. Between the trimmed V and J ends, which lost 4 bases and 0 bases, there was a span of 13 bases. The CDR3 sequence is 15 residues long. Germline CDR1 DFQATT, CDR2 SNEGSKA (reference sequence). This CDR3 reads CSAIESGLSNQPQHF. As DNA, the CDR3 is TGCAGTGCTATAGAATCCGGACTTAGCAATCAGCCCCAGCATTTT.

The chain combines TRBV20-1 with TRBJ1-4; 8 bases line up with TRBD1. This CDR3 has 13 residues. Germline values: CDR1 DFQATT, CDR2 SNEGSKA (reference sequence). The ends lost 2 bases at V and 7 bases at J; junction bases unmatched: 3. The CDR3, as DNA: TGCAGTGCTAGAAGACAGGGGAGTGAAAAACTGTTTTTT. Translation gives CSARRQGSEKLFF.

CDR3 amino acids: CASSLVLDKTNEQYF. The CDR3 nucleotides read TGCGCCAGCAGCTTGGTTCTGGATAAAACCAATGAGCAGTACTTC. The chain combines TRBV5-1 with TRBJ2-1; no definite D call. Near its end, the DNA agrees better with TRBJ2-7, so the J call may be wrong. CDR3 length equals 15 residues. Germline CDR1 and CDR2: SGHRS and YFSETQ.

This clonotype turned up a few times. This rearrangement joins TRBV10-2 to TRBJ2-5; D gene unclear. The CDR3 is 13 residues long. Trimming took 11 bases from V and 5 from J, leaving 18 bases between them. Per germline, CDR1 WSHSY and CDR2 SAAADI. Here the CDR3 reads CAVQGPVKETQYF. For the CDR3, the DNA is TGCGCCGTTCAAGGTCCGGTAAAGGAGACCCAGTACTTC.

Details on this clonotype: A much larger clone sits a single nucleotide away, making a read error possible. This chain connects TRBV13 to TRBJ2-3; D ambiguous. CDR1 and CDR2 from the germline V gene are PRHDT and FYEKMQ (reference sequence). CDR3 length: 16 residues. CDR3: CASNLELSWSTDTQYF. In DNA form, the CDR3 reads TGTGCCAGCAACTTAGAGCTTTCCTGGAGCACAGATACGCAGTATTTT. Variable domain in full (rest from reference TRBV13 and TRBJ2-3): AAGVIQSPRHLIKEKRETATLKCYPIPRHDTVYWYQQGPGQDPQFLISFYEKMQSDKGSIPDRFSAQQFSDYHSELNMSSLELGDSALYFCASNLELSWSTDTQYFGPGTRLTVL.

V gene TRBV5-4 combines with J gene TRBJ2-5; D is unclear. V lost 0 bases, J lost 11 bases, and 20 bases lay in between. Germline V gives CDR1 SGHNT, CDR2 YYREEE (reference sequence). This CDR3 contains 15 residues. The chain's CDR3 is CASSLDLLPFNEQYF. CDR3 nucleotide sequence: TGTGCCAGCAGCTTGGATCTGCTCCCTTTCAATGAGCAGTACTTC. Filled out from reference TRBV5-4 and TRBJ2-5, the complete variable domain reads ETGVTQSPTHLIKTRGQQVTLRCSSQSGHNTVSWYQQALGQGPQFIFQYYREEENGRGNFPPRFSGLQFPNYSSELNVNALELDDSALYLCASSLDLLPFNEQYFGPGTRLLVL.

The chain uses TRBV12-3 or TRBV12-4 and TRBJ1-5; D gene uncertain. The CDR3 is 13 residues long. Trimming cost V 5 bases and J 3 bases, with 8 bases left between them. CDR3 sequence (DNA): TGTGCCAGCAGTCGGGTATCCAATCAGCCCCAGCATTTT. Protein sequence: CASSRVSNQPQHF.

This clonotype appeared a single time. The chain joins TRBV7-2 to TRBJ2-3; 7 positions match TRBD1. Germline values: CDR1 SGHTA, CDR2 FQGNSA. The V and J ends lost 5 bases and 5 bases, in that order; junction bases with no gene match: 19. CDR3 length: 18 residues. The CDR3 protein is CASSVQRGRSIIKDTQYF. CDR3 DNA: TGTGCCAGCAGCGTTCAAAGGGGGCGGTCCATCATTAAAGATACGCAGTATTTT. The whole variable domain, filled in from reference TRBV7-2 and TRBJ2-3, reads GAGVSQSPSNKVTEKGKDVELRCDPISGHTALYWYRQSLGQGLEFLIYFQGNSAPDKSGLPSDRFSAERTGGSVSTLTIQRTQQEDSAVYLCASSVQRGRSIIKDTQYFGPGTRLTVL.

This clonotype was seen a handful of times. V usage is TRBV30 and J usage is TRBJ2-1; maybe TRBD1 (6 bases). Germline V gene lookup returns CDR1 GTSNPN and CDR2 SVGIG (reference sequence). This CDR3 has 13 amino acids. V was pared by 3 bases and J by 0 bases, with 6 bases between. The DNA of the CDR3 is TGTGCCTGGAGGGGGGCCTCCTACAATGAGCAGTTCTTC. As protein: CAWRGASYNEQFF.

The sample holds a few counts of this clonotype. V and J are TRBV12-3 or TRBV12-4 and TRBJ1-5; D unclear. The CDR3 consists of 14 residues. V was pared by 4 bases and J by 3 bases, with 10 bases between. CDR3 amino acids: CASSSPADNQPQHF. As DNA, the CDR3 is TGTGCCAGCAGTTCCCCAGCAGACAATCAGCCCCAGCATTTT.

The gene calls are TRBV20-1 and TRBJ1-1; D is undetermined. The CDR3 contains 11 residues. Germline V CDR1 and CDR2: DFQATT, SNEGSKA (reference sequence). Trimming left V 6 bases short and J 6 bases short, with 11 bases between. CDR3 loop: CSAPETAEAFF. The CDR3 DNA reads as TGCAGTGCCCCAGAAACGGCTGAAGCTTTCTTT.

This chain links TRBV18 with TRBJ2-7; TRBD2 aligns across 7 bases. The length of the CDR3 is 16 residues. The germline CDR1 and CDR2 sequences are KGHSH and LQKENI. The trim removed 3 bases at V and 4 bases at J, leaving 12 bases unmatched. CDR3 DNA: TGTGCCAGCTCACCTCCCAGTGGGGGGGTATCTTACGAGCAGTACTTC. Translated: CASSPPSGGVSYEQYF.

The J gene is TRBJ2-7, the V gene TRBV7-9; perhaps TRBD1 as D (6 bases). Trimming removed 3 bases from V and 5 bases from J, with 11 bases in between. In germline, CDR1 is SEHNR, CDR2 FQNEAQ (reference sequence). This CDR3 contains 13 residues. The DNA for the CDR3 is TGTGCCAGCAGCTTGGGCAGACAGGACGAGCAGTACTTC. Translating it yields CASSLGRQDEQYF.